This T cell receptor beta chain appears in the sequencing data of a study of blood T cell repertoires in COVID-19. The participants were between 18 and 89 years old and came from about two dozen US areas. Original methodology: Amplified reference gene primers provided the basis for estimating nucleated cell counts. Clones were sequenced by immunoSEQ multiplex PCR, and TCRdb holds only the in-frame ones, with some missing. V and J calls and clone size are given by that table; D and trimming were obtained from the DNA. The table records 180,000 or so clones, roughly 84% of them present only once. The CDR3 is made up of 16 amino acids. CDR1 is MNHEY and CDR2 is SMNVEV in the germline V gene (reference sequence). Trimming took 5 bases from V and 2 from J; bases not matched to a gene: 6.

Sequenced material: PBMCs or T cells enriched from blood (not recorded which). The chain links TRBV27 to TRBJ2-2; 9 bases match TRBD1. This receptor was taken from a man aged 40-50 years who had recovered from COVID-19. The CDR3 nucleotides read TGTGCCAGCAGTAAACCGGGACAGGGTAACACCGGGGAGCTGTTTTTT. This encodes CASSKPGQGNTGELFF.